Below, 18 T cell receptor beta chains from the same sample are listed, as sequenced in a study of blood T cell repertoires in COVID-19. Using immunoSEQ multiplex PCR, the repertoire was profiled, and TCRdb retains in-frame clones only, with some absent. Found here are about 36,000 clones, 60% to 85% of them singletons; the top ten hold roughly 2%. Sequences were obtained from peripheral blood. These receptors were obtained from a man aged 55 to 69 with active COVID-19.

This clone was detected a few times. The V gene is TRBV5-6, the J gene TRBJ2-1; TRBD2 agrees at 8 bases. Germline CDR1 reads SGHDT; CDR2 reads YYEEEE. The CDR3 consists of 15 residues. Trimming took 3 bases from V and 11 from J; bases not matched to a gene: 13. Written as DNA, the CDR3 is TGTGCCAGCAGCTCCTCCCAGCGGGGGTATACTAAGCAGTTCTTC. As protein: CASSSSQRGYTKQFF.

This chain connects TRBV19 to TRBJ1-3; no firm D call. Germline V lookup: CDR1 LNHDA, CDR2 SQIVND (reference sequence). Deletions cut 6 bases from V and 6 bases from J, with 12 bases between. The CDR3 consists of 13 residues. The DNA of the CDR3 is TGTGCCAGTAGCCCCGACATCTTAAACACCATATATTTT. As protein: CASSPDILNTIYF.

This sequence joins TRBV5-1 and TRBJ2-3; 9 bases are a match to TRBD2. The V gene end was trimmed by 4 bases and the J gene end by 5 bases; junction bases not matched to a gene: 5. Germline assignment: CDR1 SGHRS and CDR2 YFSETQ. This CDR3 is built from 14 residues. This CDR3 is CASSRGLAVDTQYF. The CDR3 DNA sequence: TGCGCCAGCAGCCGGGGACTAGCTGTAGATACGCAGTATTTT.

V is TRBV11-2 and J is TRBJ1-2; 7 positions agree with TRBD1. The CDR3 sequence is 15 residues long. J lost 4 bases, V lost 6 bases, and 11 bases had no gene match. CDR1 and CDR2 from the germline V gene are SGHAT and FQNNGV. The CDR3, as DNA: TGTGCCAGCAGTCCTGCCGACAGGGTCCTCTATGGCTACACCTTC. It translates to CASSPADRVLYGYTF.

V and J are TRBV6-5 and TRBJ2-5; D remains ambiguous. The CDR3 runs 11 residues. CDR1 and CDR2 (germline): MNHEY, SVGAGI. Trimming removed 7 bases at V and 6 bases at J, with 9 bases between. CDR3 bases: TGTGCCAGCACCACAATAAAGACCCAGTACTTC. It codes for CASTTIKTQYF.

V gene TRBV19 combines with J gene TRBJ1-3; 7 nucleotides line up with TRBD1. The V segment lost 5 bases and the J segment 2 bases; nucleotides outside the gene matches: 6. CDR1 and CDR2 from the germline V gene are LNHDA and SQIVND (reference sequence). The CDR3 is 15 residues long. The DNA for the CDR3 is TGTGCCAGTAGTGCTTCAACAGGGGCTGGAAACACCATATATTTT. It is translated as CASSASTGAGNTIYF.

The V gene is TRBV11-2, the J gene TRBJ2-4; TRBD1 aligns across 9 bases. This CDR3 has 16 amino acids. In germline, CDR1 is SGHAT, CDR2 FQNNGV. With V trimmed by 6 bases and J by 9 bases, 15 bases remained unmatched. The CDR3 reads CASRHYNRGLGGIQYF. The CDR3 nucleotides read TGTGCCAGCAGACACTACAACAGGGGGCTAGGAGGCATTCAGTACTTC. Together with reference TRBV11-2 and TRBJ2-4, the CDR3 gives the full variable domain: EAGVAQSPRYKIIEKRQSVAFWCNPISGHATLYWYQQILGQGPKLLIQFQNNGVVDDSQLPKDRFSAERLKGVDSTLKIQPAKLEDSAVYLCASRHYNRGLGGIQYFGAGTRLSVL.

The CDR3 nucleotides read TGCGCCAGCAGCCAAGGGAGGTCGGGGACTGAAGCTTTCTTT. Protein sequence: CASSQGRSGTEAFF. V is TRBV4-3 and J is TRBJ1-1; D unclear. CDR1 is LGHNA, CDR2 YSLEER, per germline. The CDR3 has 14 residues. V gave up 1 base and J gave up 5 bases, with 11 bases separating them.

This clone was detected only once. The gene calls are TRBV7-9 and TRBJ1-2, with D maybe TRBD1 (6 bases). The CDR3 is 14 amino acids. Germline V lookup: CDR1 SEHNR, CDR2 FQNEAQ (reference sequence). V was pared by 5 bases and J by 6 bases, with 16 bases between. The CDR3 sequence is CASSLPTGPHGYTF. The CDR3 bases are TGTGCCAGCAGCCTCCCGACAGGCCCCCATGGCTACACCTTC.

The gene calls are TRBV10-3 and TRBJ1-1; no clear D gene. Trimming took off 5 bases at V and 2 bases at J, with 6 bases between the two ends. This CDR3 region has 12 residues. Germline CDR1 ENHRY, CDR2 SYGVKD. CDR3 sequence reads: CAISPQNTEAFF. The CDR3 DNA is TGTGCCATCAGTCCCCAAAACACTGAAGCTTTCTTT.

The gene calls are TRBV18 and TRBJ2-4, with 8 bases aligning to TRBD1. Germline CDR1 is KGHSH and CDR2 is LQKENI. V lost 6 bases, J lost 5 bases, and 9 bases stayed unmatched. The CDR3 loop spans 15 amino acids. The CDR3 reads CASSRSGTGQNIQYF. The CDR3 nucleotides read TGTGCCAGCTCGCGCTCCGGGACAGGCCAAAACATTCAGTACTTC.

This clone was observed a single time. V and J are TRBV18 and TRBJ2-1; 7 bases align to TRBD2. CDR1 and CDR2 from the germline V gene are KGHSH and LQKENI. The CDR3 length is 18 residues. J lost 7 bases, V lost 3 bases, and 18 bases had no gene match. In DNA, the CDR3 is TGTGCCAGCTCACCGATGGGGCAGCGGGAAATGTTACGAAATGAGCAGTTCTTC. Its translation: CASSPMGQREMLRNEQFF.

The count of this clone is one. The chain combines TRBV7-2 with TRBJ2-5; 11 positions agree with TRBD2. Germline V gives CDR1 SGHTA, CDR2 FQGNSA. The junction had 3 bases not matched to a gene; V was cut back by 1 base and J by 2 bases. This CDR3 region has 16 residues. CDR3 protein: CASSLGLAGGQETQYF. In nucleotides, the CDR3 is TGTGCCAGCAGCTTAGGTTTAGCGGGGGGGCAAGAGACCCAGTACTTC.

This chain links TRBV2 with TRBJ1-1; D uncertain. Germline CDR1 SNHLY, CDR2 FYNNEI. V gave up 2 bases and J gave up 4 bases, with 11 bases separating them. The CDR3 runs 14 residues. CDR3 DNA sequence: TGTGCCAGCAGTGAAATTTATGTGAGCACTGAAGCTTTCTTT. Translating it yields CASSEIYVSTEAFF.

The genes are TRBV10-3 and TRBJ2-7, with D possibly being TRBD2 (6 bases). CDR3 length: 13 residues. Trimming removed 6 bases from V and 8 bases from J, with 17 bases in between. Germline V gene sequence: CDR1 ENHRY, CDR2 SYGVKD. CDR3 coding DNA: TGTGCCATCAGCACCACGGAGGGGACTCAGCAGTACTTC. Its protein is CAISTTEGTQQYF.

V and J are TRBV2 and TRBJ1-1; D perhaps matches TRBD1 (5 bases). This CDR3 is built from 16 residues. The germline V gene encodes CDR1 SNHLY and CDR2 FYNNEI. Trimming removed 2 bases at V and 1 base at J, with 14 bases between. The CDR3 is CASSEKRLGQNTEAFF. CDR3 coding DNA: TGTGCCAGCAGTGAAAAACGGTTGGGGCAGAACACTGAAGCTTTCTTT.

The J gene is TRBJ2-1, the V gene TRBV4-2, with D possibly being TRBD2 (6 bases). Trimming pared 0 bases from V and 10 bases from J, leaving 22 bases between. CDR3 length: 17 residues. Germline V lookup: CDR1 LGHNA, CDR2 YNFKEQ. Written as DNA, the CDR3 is TGTGCCAGCAGCCAAGATCGATTCCTAGCGACGGGCGGCGAGCAGTTCTTC. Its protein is CASSQDRFLATGGEQFF.

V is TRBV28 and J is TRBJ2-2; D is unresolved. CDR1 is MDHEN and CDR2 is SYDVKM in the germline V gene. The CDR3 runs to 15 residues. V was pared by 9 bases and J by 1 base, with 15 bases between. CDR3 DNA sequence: TGTGCCAGTCGGCTTCTAGGCAGGAACACCGGGGAGCTGTTTTTT. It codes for CASRLLGRNTGELFF.